Following are 2 T cell receptor beta chains from one sample sequenced in a study of PD-1 blockade in mismatch repair-deficient tumors. Sequencing was performed with immunoSEQ multiplex PCR; in TCRdb, only in-frame clones are kept and a portion is missing. The sample carries 130,000 or so clones, around 83% recorded once. Sequences were derived from peripheral blood, sampled 44 weeks after starting pembrolizumab. Source of these receptors: an adult with mismatch repair-deficient cancer.

The chain uses TRBV14 and TRBJ2-7; 9 bases are a match to TRBD1. This CDR3 is built from 16 residues. Trimming cost V 3 bases and J 6 bases; bases outside gene matches: 12. Germline V gene sequence: CDR1 SGHDN, CDR2 FVKESK. The CDR3 here is CASSHARDRVPLEQYF. The CDR3 coding sequence is TGTGCCAGCAGCCACGCCCGGGACAGGGTTCCCCTCGAGCAGTACTTC.

This chain joins TRBV19 and TRBJ1-5; 7 bases match TRBD1. This CDR3 is built from 14 residues. V shed 4 bases, J shed 5 bases, and the junction held 5 bases outside the gene matches. Germline V gene sequence: CDR1 LNHDA, CDR2 SQIVND (reference sequence). CDR3 nucleotide sequence: TGTGCCAGTAGTAGACAGGGTAACCATCAGCCCCAGCATTTT. As protein: CASSRQGNHQPQHF.